This T cell receptor (beta chain) was retrieved from a study of blood T cell repertoires in COVID-19. Background on the study: COVID-19 samples, acute and convalescent, were from the United States, Italy and Spain. Sources were T cells, B-cell-depleted T cells, or PBMCs; the material itself was cDNA or gDNA.

Profiling relied on immunoSEQ multiplex PCR, and the TCRdb table lists in-frame clones only, not all of them. The sample holds around 100,000 clones; 85% are singletons and the top ten take approximately 2%. This TCR came from a woman in her seventies with active or convalescent COVID-19. Specimen: peripheral blood.

The CDR3 sequence is CASTRSTGENEQFF. CDR3 nucleotides: TGTGCCAGCACCCGATCGACAGGGGAGAATGAGCAGTTCTTC. The rearrangement links TRBV7-2 to TRBJ2-1; 8 nucleotides align to TRBD1. The V and J ends lost 7 bases and 7 bases, in that order; junction bases with no gene match: 9. The CDR3 is 14 residues long. CDR1 is SGHTA and CDR2 is FQGNSA in the germline V gene. Filled out from reference TRBV7-2 and TRBJ2-1, the complete variable domain reads GAGVSQSPSNKVTEKGKDVELRCDPISGHTALYWYRQSLGQGLEFLIYFQGNSAPDKSGLPSDRFSAERTGGSVSTLTIQRTQQEDSAVYLCASTRSTGENEQFFGPGTRLTVL.